What follows is one TCR beta chain and its context. Its cognate antigen is unknown. This PCR relied on a set of 60 Vbeta primers and 13 Jbeta primers. Assay: immunoSEQ multiplex PCR; the TCRdb copy retains only in-frame clones and omits some. The sample records more than 30,000 clones, over 60% being singletons. This sample is drawn from a study of cytomegalovirus exposure and HLA in healthy donors. Study-wide results and caveats: Apparent HLA restriction characterized most CMV-associated TCR beta chains in a later analysis.

The specimen was PBMCs. The receptor comes from a middle-aged man in good health and CMV-seropositive.

CDR3 bases: TGCGCCAGCAGCCCAAGATCTGCGGGAGATACGCAGTATTTT. Translation gives CASSPRSAGDTQYF. This sequence joins TRBV5-1 and TRBJ2-3; maybe TRBD2 (5 bases). Trimming stripped 4 bases from V and 5 bases from J, with 14 bases between. The CDR3 covers 14 residues. Germline V gene sequence: CDR1 SGHRS, CDR2 YFSETQ.